This T cell receptor (beta chain) derives from a study of beta chain features in type 1 diabetes. Sequencing targeted expressed TCRB transcripts, as all isolated RNA had been reverse transcribed. Clones were sequenced by immunoSEQ multiplex PCR, and TCRdb holds only the in-frame ones, with some missing. The sample holds 850,000 to 900,000 clones, 15% to 20% seen once. The CDR3 runs to 15 residues. CDR1 SEHNR and CDR2 FQNEAQ come from the germline V gene (reference sequence). V lost 4 bases to trimming and J lost 6 bases; unmatched junction nucleotides: 5. Study-wide points: Relative to healthy donors, patients appeared to have naive, central memory and Treg TCRB repertoires that were more similar. PCR might pick shorter templates more often, in the same way for patients and controls. Diminished insertions and augmented deletions at VDJ junctions characterized type 1 diabetes patients.

For this clone: The antigen remains undetermined.

The receptor comes from a woman in her late teens or twenties in good health. Input material: naive CD4+ T cells from blood. The V call is TRBV7-9, the J call TRBJ2-1, with 11 bases that match TRBD1. Written as DNA, the CDR3 is TGTGCCAGCAGCTCCCCGGGACAGGGGGTCAATGAGCAGTTCTTC. This encodes CASSSPGQGVNEQFF. The whole variable domain, filled in from reference TRBV7-9 and TRBJ2-1, reads DTGVSQNPRHKITKRGQNVTFRCDPISEHNRLYWYRQTLGQGPEFLTYFQNEAQLEKSRLLSDRFSAERPKGSFSTLEIQRTEQGDSAMYLCASSSPGQGVNEQFFGPGTRLTVL.